The sequence of this T cell receptor beta chain was determined in a study of neoadjuvant anti-PD-1 for oral cavity cancer. The wider study: Around day 43, patients without progression received a fourth nivolumab dose before surgery.

Study-wide results and caveats: TCR analyses covered only a few patients per response group.

Using immunoSEQ multiplex PCR, the repertoire was profiled, and TCRdb retains in-frame clones only, with some absent. The sample has some 14,000 clones; about 77% are singletons. CDR3 length: 17 residues. Trimming took 1 base from V and 0 from J, leaving 13 bases between them. Per the germline V gene, CDR1 is LGHNT and CDR2 is FRNRAP. Details on this clone: The antigen is not known.

Time point here: after neoadjuvant nivolumab, at surgical resection. Patients had newly diagnosed, untreated stage II-IVA oral cavity squamous cell carcinoma. The specimen comprised PBMCs, sampled after nivolumab (anti-PD-1) treatment. This sequence was found in a person aged 35 to 85 with oral cavity squamous cell carcinoma. This rearrangement joins TRBV12-5 to TRBJ1-5; TRBD1 might be the D (6 bases). CDR3: CASGLGQGTYSNQPQHF. CDR3 nucleotide sequence: TGTGCTAGTGGTTTGGGCCAGGGGACTTATAGCAATCAGCCCCAGCATTTT.